The 27 T cell receptor beta chains below come from one sample, sequenced in a study of T cells in Graves' hyperthyroidism and ophthalmopathy. The investigators amplified TCR beta CDR3 regions from RNA transcripts. First-round RT-PCR targeting the TCR CDR3 was performed with the HTBI primer set. TCRdb ran MiXCR on the multiplex PCR reads and lists one entry per CDR3 protein. The sample includes a few hundred thousand distinct CDR3 sequences, about a fifth seen only once; the top ten take about 38%. Sequencing was performed on blood. Receptor source: a man younger than 30 with Graves' ophthalmopathy.

The sample holds a few counts of this clonotype. This sequence joins TRBV7-3 and TRBJ2-2; D may be TRBD1 (6 bases). The CDR3 has 15 residues. With 5 bases removed from V and 7 bases from J, the gap between germline ends came to 17 bases. The V gene's germline CDR1 is SGHTA and CDR2 FQGTGA. CDR3: CASSPPTGTGGELFF. Written as DNA, the CDR3 is TGTGCCAGCAGCCCCCCTACAGGGACGGGCGGGGAGCTGTTTTTT. The whole variable domain, remainder taken from reference TRBV7-3 and TRBJ2-2, is GAGVSQTPSNKVTEKGKYVELRCDPISGHTALYWYRQSLGQGPEFLIYFQGTGAADDSGLPNDRFFAVRPEGSVSTLKIQRTERGDSAVYLCASSPPTGTGGELFFGEGSRLTVL.

This clonotype was counted ten times or more. The gene calls are TRBV6-1 and TRBJ2-1; D is perhaps TRBD1 (6 bases). The CDR3 length is 15 residues. The V gene's germline CDR1 is MNHNS and CDR2 SASEGT. V lost 1 base, J lost 2 bases, and 9 bases lay in between. In nucleotides, the CDR3 is TGTGCCAGCAGTGAAGAAGAGGGGGCCTACAATGAGCAGTTCTTC. It encodes CASSEEEGAYNEQFF.

Only a few counts were recorded for this clonotype. The chain has TRBV7-9 and TRBJ1-4; D gene unclear. This CDR3 comprises 15 residues. Looked up from germline, CDR1 is SEHNR and CDR2 is FQNEAQ (reference sequence). V dropped 6 bases and J dropped 6 bases, with 17 bases sitting between them. CDR3 sequence: CASRPGRLPHEKLFF. The CDR3 DNA follows: TGTGCCAGCAGACCCGGGAGGCTCCCTCATGAAAAACTGTTTTTT.

The chain has TRBV24-1 and TRBJ2-3; 12 bases align to TRBD2. Germline CDR1 and CDR2: KGHDR and SFDVKD. Trimming took 6 bases from V and 2 from J; bases not matched to a gene: 2. The CDR3 extends over 15 amino acids. The CDR3 DNA follows: TGTGCCACCAGTCTAGCGGGGGGGCTCACAGATACGCAGTATTTT. Protein product: CATSLAGGLTDTQYF.

This clonotype has a count of ten or more. J is TRBJ2-3 and V is TRBV12-3 or TRBV12-4, with TRBD1 as a possible D gene (5 bases). The CDR3 consists of 13 residues. V shed 3 bases and J shed 4 bases, with 8 bases lying between them. CDR3 nucleotides: TGTGCCAGCAGTTTTACACAGGCAGATACGCAGTATTTT. This gives the protein CASSFTQADTQYF.

This clonotype was detected only a few times. The chain carries TRBV6-1 and TRBJ2-7; D remains unclear. The CDR3 has 15 residues. V lost 5 bases to trimming and J lost 0 bases, with 14 bases between them. From germline, CDR1 is MNHNS and CDR2 SASEGT. The CDR3 spells CASSFLPDDSYEQYF. The CDR3 DNA sequence: TGTGCCAGCAGTTTTCTACCTGACGACTCCTACGAGCAGTACTTC.

The sample holds many counts of this clonotype. The V gene is TRBV7-7, the J gene TRBJ1-1, with no clear D. Deletions cut 6 bases from V and 1 base from J, with 18 bases between. The CDR3 contains 16 residues. Germline CDR1 is SSHAT and CDR2 is FNYEAQ (reference sequence). In DNA form, the CDR3 reads TGTGCCAGCAGTCCCCTGAGGGCATTGGCGAACACTGAAGCTTTCTTT. Residues: CASSPLRALANTEAFF.

As concerns this clonotype: A much more abundant neighbour one base away suggests this may be a read error. The chain combines TRBV2 with TRBJ2-2; the match to TRBD2 covers 10 bases. Germline-derived CDR1 and CDR2 are SNHLY and FYNNEI. This CDR3 region has 15 residues. The CDR3 protein is CASSSGGAFTGELCF. CDR3 nucleotide sequence: TGTGCCAGCTCCAGCGGGGGGGCGTTCACCGGGGAGCTGTGTTTT.

V usage is TRBV2 and J usage is TRBJ1-1, with unresolved D. V gave up 7 bases and J gave up 1 base, with 13 bases separating them. Germline V gene data show CDR1 as SNHLY and CDR2 as FYNNEI. The CDR3 spans 14 residues. CDR3 amino acids: CASKGHTENTEAFF. The CDR3 bases are TGTGCCAGCAAGGGTCACACCGAGAACACTGAAGCTTTCTTT.

In this sample, this clonotype turned up many times. J is TRBJ2-7 and V is TRBV7-9; the D is unclear. In germline, CDR1 is SEHNR, CDR2 FQNEAQ (reference sequence). V lost 3 bases and J lost 5, with 8 bases in between. This CDR3 is built from 12 residues. The CDR3 region has the DNA TGTGCCAGCAGCTTTAATTACAACGAGCAGTACTTC. This encodes CASSFNYNEQYF.

This clonotype appeared many times. The chain recombines TRBV3-1 with TRBJ2-3; TRBD2 agrees at 10 bases. With V trimmed by 4 bases and J by 5 bases, 3 bases remained unmatched. Germline lookup yields CDR1 LGHDT and CDR2 YNNKEL (reference sequence). The CDR3 contains 14 residues. CDR3 in DNA: TGTGCCAGCAGCCGGCAGCGGGGGGGAGATACGCAGTATTTT. Encoded protein: CASSRQRGGDTQYF.

To note about this clonotype: Since a much larger clone is just one base distant, this may be a read error. The gene calls are TRBV7-9 and TRBJ1-5; weak D call: TRBD1 (5 bases). Germline V CDR1 and CDR2: SEHNR, FQNEAQ (reference sequence). The CDR3 is made up of 15 amino acids. The CDR3 DNA is TGTGCCTGCAGCCAGGCCGGGGGGGGCAATCAGCCCCAGCATTTT. It specifies CACSQAGGGNQPQHF. Looking up the rest from reference TRBV7-9 and TRBJ1-5 gives the full variable domain: DTGVSQNPRHKITKRGQNVTFRCDPISEHNRLYWYRQTLGQGPEFLTYFQNEAQLEKSRLLSDRFSAERPKGSFSTLEIQRTEQGDSAMYLCACSQAGGGNQPQHFGDGTRLSIL.

This clonotype was detected a few times. This chain joins TRBV5-1 and TRBJ2-7; 9 positions match TRBD2. This CDR3 is 17 amino acids long. Trimming took 2 bases from V and 6 from J; bases not matched to a gene: 15. The germline V gene encodes CDR1 SGHRS and CDR2 YFSETQ. The CDR3: CASSLGPLAGNIREQYF. DNA of the CDR3: TGCGCCAGCAGCTTAGGACCACTAGCGGGTAATATACGCGAGCAGTACTTC.

This clonotype was observed a few times. The V call is TRBV12-3 or TRBV12-4, the J call TRBJ1-3; no reliable D call. The V and J ends lost 10 bases and 7 bases respectively, with 14 bases between them. The CDR3 length is 12 residues. CDR3 residues: CAMRTVGNTIYF. The CDR3 DNA is TGTGCCATGAGGACGGTCGGCAACACCATATATTTT.

This chain uses TRBV4-2 with TRBJ2-7; 11 nucleotides agree with TRBD2. Germline lookup yields CDR1 LGHNA and CDR2 YNFKEQ. This CDR3 contains 19 residues. The ends lost 1 base at V and 0 bases at J; junction bases unmatched: 11. The DNA of the CDR3 is TGTGCCAGCAGCCAAGGTTGGGTGAGACTAGCGGGGAACTCCTACGAGCAGTACTTC. It translates to CASSQGWVRLAGNSYEQYF.

In this sample, this clonotype turned up a few times. The chain uses TRBV7-9 and TRBJ1-1; D ambiguous. Trimming left V 2 bases short and J 0 bases short, with 16 bases between. The CDR3 is made up of 17 amino acids. Looked up from germline, CDR1 is SEHNR and CDR2 is FQNEAQ (reference sequence). The CDR3 sequence: CASSLSGFGVLNTEAFF. The CDR3 DNA is TGTGCCAGCAGCTTATCGGGCTTCGGGGTTCTGAACACTGAAGCTTTCTTT.

This chain uses TRBV6-2 or TRBV6-3 with TRBJ2-3; TRBD1 is a possible D gene (5 bases). Germline-derived CDR1 and CDR2 are MNHEY and SVGEGT. V lost 5 bases and J 1 base, leaving 13 bases between the germline ends. CDR3 length equals 15 residues. The CDR3 loop is CASSNDWTRTDTQYF. The CDR3 DNA reads TGTGCCAGCAGTAACGACTGGACACGCACAGATACGCAGTATTTT.

The chain is built from TRBV5-1 and TRBJ2-7, with 8 bases matching TRBD1. The CDR3 totals 14 residues. The V gene end was trimmed by 4 bases and the J gene end by 7 bases; junction bases not matched to a gene: 10. Germline CDR1 is SGHRS and CDR2 is YFSETQ. The CDR3 protein is CASSKGQEFNEQYF. The CDR3 region has the DNA TGCGCCAGCAGCAAGGGACAGGAGTTTAATGAGCAGTACTTC.

This clonotype was counted many times. This chain connects TRBV7-3 to TRBJ2-1; the D gene is possibly TRBD1 (6 bases). Trimming cost V 5 bases and J 5 bases, with 13 bases left between them. The CDR3 sequence is 14 residues long. CDR1 and CDR2 (germline): SGHTA, FQGTGA. The CDR3 protein is CASSPARDNNEQFF. CDR3 bases: TGTGCCAGCAGCCCCGCCCGGGACAACAATGAGCAGTTCTTC.

This rearrangement joins TRBV20-1 to TRBJ2-1; 7 nucleotides line up with TRBD2. The CDR3 runs 15 residues. Germline CDR1 and CDR2: DFQATT and SNEGSKA (reference sequence). V trimming: 3 bases; J trimming: 6 bases; junction bases outside the gene matches: 11. The CDR3 coding sequence is TGCAGTGCTAGGATAATACGGGGGGAGGGCAATGAGCAGTTCTTC. Its protein is CSARIIRGEGNEQFF.

V and J are TRBV6-1 and TRBJ1-6, with unresolved D. The CDR3 runs 14 residues. CDR1 and CDR2 (germline): MNHNS, SASEGT. Between the trimmed V and J ends, which lost 9 bases and 3 bases, there was a span of 12 bases. The CDR3 DNA reads as TGTGCCAGTAAACCCCTGAACTATAATTCACCCCTCCACTTT. This encodes CASKPLNYNSPLHF.

The sample holds a few counts of this clonotype. The chain links TRBV19 to TRBJ1-5; tentatively, D is TRBD1 (5 bases). There are 13 residues in the CDR3. Trimming pared 10 bases from V and 6 bases from J, leaving 16 bases between. Germline V gene data show CDR1 as LNHDA and CDR2 as SQIVND (reference sequence). CDR3 protein: CAISRGLGQPQHF. The CDR3, as DNA: TGTGCCATCAGCCGGGGGTTGGGTCAGCCCCAGCATTTT. The complete variable domain, with remaining parts taken from reference TRBV19 and TRBJ1-5, reads DGGITQSPKYLFRKEGQNVTLSCEQNLNHDAMYWYRQDPGQGLRLIYYSQIVNDFQKGDIAEGYSVSREKKESFPLTVTSAQKNPTAFYLCAISRGLGQPQHFGDGTRLSIL.

This clonotype was counted many times. The V gene is TRBV11-2, the J gene TRBJ1-2; D is unclear. The CDR3 totals 13 residues. The germline CDR1 and CDR2 sequences are SGHAT and FQNNGV. V lost 1 base and J lost 4, with 7 bases in between. The CDR3 loop is CASSLGSGYGYTF. In DNA form, the CDR3 reads TGTGCCAGCAGCTTAGGGTCGGGCTATGGCTACACCTTC.

This clonotype was counted many times. The CDR3: CSARGAGLGTEAFF. The DNA for the CDR3 is TGCAGTGCTAGAGGAGCAGGCCTAGGCACTGAAGCTTTCTTT. The chain is built from TRBV20-1 and TRBJ1-1; D ambiguous. Germline CDR1 and CDR2: DFQATT and SNEGSKA (reference sequence). The ends were cut back, 1 base at V and 4 bases at J, with 13 bases in the middle. There are 14 residues in the CDR3.

This clonotype has ten or more counts. The chain has TRBV6-5 and TRBJ2-7, with D maybe TRBD1 (5 bases). CDR1 MNHEY and CDR2 SVGAGI come from the germline V gene. The CDR3 contains 15 residues. V was cut by 2 bases and J by 2 bases, with 13 bases left in between. CDR3 protein: CASSYPQGGAYEQYF. DNA of the CDR3: TGTGCCAGCAGTTACCCGCAGGGTGGTGCCTACGAGCAGTACTTC.

This clonotype was seen ten or more times. V gene TRBV12-3 or TRBV12-4 combines with J gene TRBJ1-2; no reliable D call. The CDR3 is 12 residues long. With 5 bases removed from V and 0 bases from J, the gap between germline ends came to 4 bases. This CDR3 reads CASSATNYGYTF. CDR3 sequence (DNA): TGTGCCAGCAGTGCAACTAACTATGGCTACACCTTC.

This clonotype was seen at least ten times. The chain links TRBV6-4 to TRBJ1-5; 7 bases line up with TRBD1. In germline, CDR1 is MRHNA, CDR2 SNTAGT. The CDR3 totals 15 residues. Unmatched junction bases numbered 3, after V lost 3 bases and J lost 1 base. The CDR3 loop is CASSEQGGSNQPQHF. The CDR3, as DNA: TGTGCCAGCAGTGAGCAGGGGGGAAGCAATCAGCCCCAGCATTTT.